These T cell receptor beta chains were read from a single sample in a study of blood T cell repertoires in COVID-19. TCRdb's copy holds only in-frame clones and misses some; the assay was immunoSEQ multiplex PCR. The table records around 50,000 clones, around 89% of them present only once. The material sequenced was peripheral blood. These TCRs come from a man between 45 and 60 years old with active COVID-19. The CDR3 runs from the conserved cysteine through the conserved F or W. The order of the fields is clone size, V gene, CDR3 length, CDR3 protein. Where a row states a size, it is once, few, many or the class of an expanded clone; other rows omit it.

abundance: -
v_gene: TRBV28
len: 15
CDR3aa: CASSPPRISGNTIYF

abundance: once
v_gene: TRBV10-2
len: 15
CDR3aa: CASSGRGGATDTQYF

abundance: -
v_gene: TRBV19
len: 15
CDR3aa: CASSIVLGAGTEAFF

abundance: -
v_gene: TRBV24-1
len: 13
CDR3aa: CATGGTGKDEQYF

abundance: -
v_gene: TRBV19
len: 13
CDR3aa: CAIRDRAGEKLFF

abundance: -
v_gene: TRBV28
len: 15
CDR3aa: CASSLKGPANQPQHF

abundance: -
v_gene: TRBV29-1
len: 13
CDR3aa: CSARLAGSYEQYF

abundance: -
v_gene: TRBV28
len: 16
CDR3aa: CASSSTGVSYNSPLHF

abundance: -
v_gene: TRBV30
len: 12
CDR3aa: CAWSGLADTQYF

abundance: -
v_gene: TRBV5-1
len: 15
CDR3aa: CASSLAVNSYNEQFF

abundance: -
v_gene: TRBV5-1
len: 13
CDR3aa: CASSQGKESPLHF

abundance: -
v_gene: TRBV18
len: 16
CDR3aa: CASSQGPTGNDSPLHF

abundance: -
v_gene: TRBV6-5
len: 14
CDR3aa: CASSPSGRTDTQYF

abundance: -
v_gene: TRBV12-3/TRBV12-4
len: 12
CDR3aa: CASSPGFGAQYF

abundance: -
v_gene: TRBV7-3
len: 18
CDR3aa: CASSPTLRTSGGPGEQFF

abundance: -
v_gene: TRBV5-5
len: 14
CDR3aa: CASSLAPGYNEQFF

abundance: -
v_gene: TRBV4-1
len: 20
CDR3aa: CASSQGPQAGVLFGTGELFF

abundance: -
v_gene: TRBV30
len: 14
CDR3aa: CAWSVPGGSNIQYF

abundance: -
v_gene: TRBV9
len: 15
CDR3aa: CASSVVSRGIDTQYF

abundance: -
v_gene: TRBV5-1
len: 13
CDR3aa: CASSLADSGELFF

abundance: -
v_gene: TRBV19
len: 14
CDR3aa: CASSIGTSGGELFF

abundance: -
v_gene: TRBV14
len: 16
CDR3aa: CASSQDPGHTTDTQYF

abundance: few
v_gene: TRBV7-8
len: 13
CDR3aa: CASTAGTGAGYTF

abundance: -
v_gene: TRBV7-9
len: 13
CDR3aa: CASSLAGANEQYF

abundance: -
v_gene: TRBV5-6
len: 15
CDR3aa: CASSTLTSDQETQYF

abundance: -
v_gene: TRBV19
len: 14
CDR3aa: CASSPLGGTSEAFF

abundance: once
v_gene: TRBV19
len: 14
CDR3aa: CASGGAGDGYEQYF

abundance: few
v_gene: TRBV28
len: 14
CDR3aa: CASLRRQGRREQYF

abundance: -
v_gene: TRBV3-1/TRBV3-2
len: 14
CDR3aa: CASSQVRGSYEQYF

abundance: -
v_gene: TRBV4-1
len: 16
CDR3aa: CASSSRTSGGTYEQYF

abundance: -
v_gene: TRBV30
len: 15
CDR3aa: CAWSGGQGANYGYTF

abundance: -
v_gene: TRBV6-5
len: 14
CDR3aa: CASKVAGGNGELFF

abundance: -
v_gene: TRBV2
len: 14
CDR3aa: CASRQALSSYEQYF

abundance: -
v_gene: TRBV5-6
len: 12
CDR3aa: CASNGDWETQYF

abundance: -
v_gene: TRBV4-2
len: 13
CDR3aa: CASSQDRQGGMFF

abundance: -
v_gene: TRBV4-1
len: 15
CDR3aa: CASSLLGRGRFEAFF

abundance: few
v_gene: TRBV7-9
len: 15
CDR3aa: CASSSTGVGSYEQYF

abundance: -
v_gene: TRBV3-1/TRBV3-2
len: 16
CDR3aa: CASSQDASSYNSPLHF

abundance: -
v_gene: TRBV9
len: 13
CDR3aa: CASSVGGGRRAFF

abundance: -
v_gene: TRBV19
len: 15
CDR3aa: CASRPGFISNQPQHF

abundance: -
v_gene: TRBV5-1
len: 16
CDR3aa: CASSLEHLENTDTQYF

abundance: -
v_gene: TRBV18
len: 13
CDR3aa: CASAQSGNTEAFF

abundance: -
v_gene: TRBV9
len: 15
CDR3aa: CASGREGGGGNTIYF

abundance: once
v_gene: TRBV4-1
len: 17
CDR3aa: CASSQDLDDSTNYGYTF

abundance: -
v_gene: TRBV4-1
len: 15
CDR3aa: CASSQDAGEADTQYF

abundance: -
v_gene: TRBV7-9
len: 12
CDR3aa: CASSLSGTTQYF

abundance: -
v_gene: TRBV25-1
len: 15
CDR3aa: CASSGDRGRLYGYTF

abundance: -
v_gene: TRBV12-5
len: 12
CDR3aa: CASGHESGTQYF

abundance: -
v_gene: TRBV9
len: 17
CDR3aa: CASSFGPGTVNYYGYTF

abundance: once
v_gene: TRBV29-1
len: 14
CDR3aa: CSARTGERNSPLHF